This is a list of T cell receptor beta chains from one sample in a study of PD-1 blockade in classical Hodgkin lymphoma. The protocol was immunoSEQ multiplex PCR, while the TCRdb copy is restricted to in-frame clones and leaves out a portion. Found here are over 60,000 clones, 71% of them singletons; the top ten hold less than 9.5%. Specimen: peripheral blood mononuclear cells (PBMCs), collected before the second cycle of nivolumab. Source of these receptors: a human donor with classical Hodgkin lymphoma. Each CDR3 is given with its conserved first and last residue. The order of the fields is V gene, clone size, D gene, J gene, CDR3 DNA, CDR3 protein. The D gene is left open where the match is weak. Size is omitted from some rows. Given values are once, few, many or a class for expanded clones.

>TRBV4-1|once|TRBD2|TRBJ2-3
TGCGCCAGCAGCCAAGTCGCGGGAGGGCCAGATACGCAGTATTTT
CASSQVAGGPDTQYF
>TRBV7-2|NA|TRBD2|TRBJ2-7
TGTGCCAGCAGCTTATTATCCGGGACTAGCGCCTACGAGCAGTACTTC
CASSLLSGTSAYEQYF
>TRBV6-1|NA|NA|TRBJ1-3
TGTGCCAGCGTCGAGATCTGGAGCTCTGGAAACACCATATATTTT
CASVEIWSSGNTIYF
>TRBV11-2|few|TRBD2|TRBJ2-1
TGTGCCAGCAGCTTAGTGGCTAGCGGGGGTATCAATGAGCAGTTCTTC
CASSLVASGGINEQFF
>TRBV5-1|few|TRBD2|TRBJ2-5
TGCGCCAGCAGCTTCGGACTAGCGGGGGGTATCGAGACCCAGTACTTC
CASSFGLAGGIETQYF
>TRBV15|few|TRBD1|TRBJ1-6
TGTGCCACCAGTCTACAGGGGCGGAGTAATTCACCCCTCCACTTT
CATSLQGRSNSPLHF
>TRBV5-1|NA|TRBD2|TRBJ2-2
TGCGCCACCAAAGGGACTAGCGGTTTTACCGGGGAGCTGTTTTTT
CATKGTSGFTGELFF
>TRBV28|NA|TRBD2|TRBJ2-7
TGTGCCAGCACCCTGGGACTAGCGGGCGGGCAGTACTTC
CASTLGLAGGQYF
>TRBV14|NA|NA|TRBJ1-1
TGTGCCAGCAGCCAAGAGACAGACTACACTGAAGCTTTCTTT
CASSQETDYTEAFF
>TRBV14|NA|NA|TRBJ2-7
TGTGCCAGCAGCTCCTGGGCTCGACAGTACTTC
CASSSWARQYF
>TRBV10-2|NA|NA|TRBJ1-2
TGCGCCAGCAGTGAGCGGACGGGTCCCCATTGGAATGGCTACACCTTC
CASSERTGPHWNGYTF
>TRBV28|once|TRBD1|TRBJ2-7
TGTGCCAGCAGTCCCGTGACAGGGGGCGGCGAGCAGTACTTC
CASSPVTGGGEQYF
>TRBV9|few|NA|TRBJ2-1
TGTGCCAGCAGCGTAGCTCCTAGCAGCTCCTACAATGAGCAGTTCTTC
CASSVAPSSSYNEQFF
>TRBV2|NA|NA|TRBJ2-3
TGTGCCAGCGCAGATCGGACTCCTAACGCAGATACGCAGTATTTT
CASADRTPNADTQYF
>TRBV7-2|NA|NA|TRBJ2-7
TGTGCCAGCAGCTTCGTAGGGGAGCTAACCTACGAGCAGTACTTC
CASSFVGELTYEQYF
>TRBV11-2|NA|NA|TRBJ2-7
TGTGCCAGCAGCCGACCGGGACTCTCATCCTACGAGCAGTACTTC
CASSRPGLSSYEQYF
>TRBV15|once|NA|TRBJ2-2
TGTGCCACCAGCAGAGATCCGGACAGCGCGAACACCGGGGAGCTGTTTTTT
CATSRDPDSANTGELFF
>TRBV7-2|NA|NA|TRBJ1-1
TGTGCCAGCAGCTTATGGGGCGACGGCGCTGAAGCTTTCTTT
CASSLWGDGAEAFF
>TRBV5-1|NA|TRBD1|TRBJ2-6
TGCGCCAGCAGCCCGGGACAGGAGGCTGGGGCCAACGTCCTGACTTTC
CASSPGQEAGANVLTF
>TRBV2|NA|NA|TRBJ1-1
TGTGCCAGCATTAGGGCTTCATACCTAGGCACTGAAGCTTTCTTT
CASIRASYLGTEAFF
>TRBV19|once|TRBD1|TRBJ2-7
TGTGCCAGTAGCCCCGCGACAGGGCCAATCTACGAGCAGTACTTC
CASSPATGPIYEQYF
>TRBV6-5|NA|TRBD1|TRBJ1-2
TGTGCCAGCAGTGCCGGGACAGCCCATGGCTACACCTTC
CASSAGTAHGYTF
>TRBV27|NA|TRBD2|TRBJ2-1
TGTGCCAGCAGTTCCCAGGAACTAGCGGGCACCTACAATGAGCAGTTCTTC
CASSSQELAGTYNEQFF
>TRBV12-5|NA|TRBD1|TRBJ1-5
TGTGCTAGTGGCACCGGGACAGGGGGCGATCAGCCCCAGCATTTT
CASGTGTGGDQPQHF
>TRBV7-9|NA|TRBD1|TRBJ2-7
TGTGCCAGCAGCTTCCTACAGATAACAGGGGCCGGGGAGCAGTACTTC
CASSFLQITGAGEQYF
>TRBV10-2|NA|NA|TRBJ1-3
TGCGCCAGCAGTGATCAGGGATCCGGAAACACCATATATTTT
CASSDQGSGNTIYF
>TRBV5-1|NA|NA|TRBJ2-6
TGCGCCAGCAGCCTGCTCCGGGTAGGGGCCAACGTCCTGACTTTC
CASSLLRVGANVLTF
>TRBV13|NA|TRBD2|TRBJ2-1
TGTGCCAGCAGCCCCTCCGGGACTAGCCCCTACAATGAGCAGTTCTTC
CASSPSGTSPYNEQFF
>TRBV4-1|NA|TRBD1|TRBJ1-3
TGCGCCAGCAGCCAACAACAGGGGGCTGGAAACACCATATATTTT
CASSQQQGAGNTIYF
>TRBV2|once|NA|TRBJ2-1
TGTGCCAGCAGGGACGGACGGGGCAATGAGCAGTTCTTC
CASRDGRGNEQFF
>TRBV7-9|NA|TRBD1|TRBJ1-6
TGTGCCAGCAGCTTAGGCCAGGGGGATTCACCCCTCCACTTT
CASSLGQGDSPLHF
>TRBV2|few|NA|TRBJ1-2
TGTGCCAGCAGTGTTGGCAACTATGGCTACACCTTC
CASSVGNYGYTF
>TRBV6-5|NA|NA|TRBJ2-7
TGTGCCAGCAGTCCCCCGGGACACCCAACGCCGTACTTC
CASSPPGHPTPYF
>TRBV4-1|NA|TRBD2|TRBJ2-5
TGCGCCAGCAGCCTTGGACTAGCGGGGGGATTAGAGACCCAGTACTTC
CASSLGLAGGLETQYF
>TRBV29-1|few|NA|TRBJ2-6
TGCAGACCCCCACCCGGGGGCACAGGGGCCAACGTCCTGACTTTC
CRPPPGGTGANVLTF
>TRBV5-4|NA|NA|TRBJ2-7
TGTGCCAGCAGACGGGACCAGGCGGGCTACGAGCAGTACTTC
CASRRDQAGYEQYF
>TRBV5-6|NA|TRBD1|TRBJ2-7
TGTGCCAGCAGCCCCGGACAGGGCTCCTACGAGCAGTACTTC
CASSPGQGSYEQYF
>TRBV7-8|NA|TRBD2|TRBJ2-7
TGTGCCAGCAGCTTAGCGCTGGGGGGGTCCGAGCAGTACTTC
CASSLALGGSEQYF
>TRBV7-6|NA|NA|TRBJ1-2
TGTGCCACCTCAACCCCGTCCTATGGCTACACCTTC
CATSTPSYGYTF
>TRBV9|NA|NA|TRBJ1-2
TGTGCCAGCAGCCCTGGTCCCTATGGCTACACCTTC
CASSPGPYGYTF
>TRBV10-2|NA|TRBD2|TRBJ2-7
TGCGCCAGCAGTCCATTTGCGGGAGACGAGCAGTACTTC
CASSPFAGDEQYF
>TRBV19|NA|TRBD2|TRBJ2-5
TGTGCCAGTAGTACCGCGTTCCACCTGACTAGCGGAGAGACCCAGTACTTC
CASSTAFHLTSGETQYF
>TRBV6-5|NA|NA|TRBJ1-5
TGTGCCAGCAGGCCCGGACGGACCATAAATCAGCCCCAGCATTTT
CASRPGRTINQPQHF
>TRBV27|few|TRBD2|TRBJ2-3
TGTGCCAGCAGTGATCTAGCGGGGTCACCAAATACGCAGTATTTT
CASSDLAGSPNTQYF
>TRBV6-4|many|NA|TRBJ1-1
TGTGCCAGCAGTGAAACAGGGTCAAACACTGAAGCTTTCTTT
CASSETGSNTEAFF
>TRBV7-9|NA|NA|TRBJ1-1
TGTGCCAGCAGCCCCCCCTCAGGGGCTGAAGCTTTCTTT
CASSPPSGAEAFF
>TRBV6-5|once|TRBD1|TRBJ1-2
TGTGCCAGCAGTTACTCGGGGACAGGGGAACCTTATGGCTACACCTTC
CASSYSGTGEPYGYTF
>TRBV7-9|few|NA|TRBJ2-3
TGTGCCAGCAGCTTAGTGGGGATTGCAGATACGCAGTATTTT
CASSLVGIADTQYF
>TRBV19|NA|NA|TRBJ1-1
TGTGCCAGTCGTCTCTCACAGGGGAACACTGAAGCTTTCTTT
CASRLSQGNTEAFF